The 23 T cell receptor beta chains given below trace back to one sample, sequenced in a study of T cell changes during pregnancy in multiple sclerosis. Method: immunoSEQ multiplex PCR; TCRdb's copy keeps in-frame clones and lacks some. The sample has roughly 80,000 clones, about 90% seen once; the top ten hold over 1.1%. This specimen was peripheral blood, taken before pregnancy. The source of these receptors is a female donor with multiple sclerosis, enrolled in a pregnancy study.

The CDR3 loop reads CASIDRNAGYTF. The CDR3 DNA reads TGTGCCAGTATAGACAGGAACGCTGGCTACACCTTC. The rearrangement joins TRBV19 to TRBJ1-2, with D possibly being TRBD1 (6 bases). Looked up from germline, CDR1 is LNHDA and CDR2 is SQIVND (reference sequence). The germline V and J ends were trimmed by 7 bases and 7 bases, with 13 bases remaining between them. The CDR3 is 12 amino acids.

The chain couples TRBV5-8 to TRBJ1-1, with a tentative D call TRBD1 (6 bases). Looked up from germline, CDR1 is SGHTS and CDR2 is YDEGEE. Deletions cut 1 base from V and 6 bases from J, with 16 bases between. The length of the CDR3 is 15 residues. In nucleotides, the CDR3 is TGTGCCAGCAGCTTGAGCACCAGGGGCCCCTCTGAAGCTTTCTTT. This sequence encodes CASSLSTRGPSEAFF.

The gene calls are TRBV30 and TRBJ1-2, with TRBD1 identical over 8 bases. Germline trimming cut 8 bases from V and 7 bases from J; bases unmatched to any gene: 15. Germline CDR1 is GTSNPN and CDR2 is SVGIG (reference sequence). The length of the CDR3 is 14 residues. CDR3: CARTTGGGAGGYTF. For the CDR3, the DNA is TGTGCCCGGACCACAGGGGGTGGGGCCGGTGGCTACACCTTC.

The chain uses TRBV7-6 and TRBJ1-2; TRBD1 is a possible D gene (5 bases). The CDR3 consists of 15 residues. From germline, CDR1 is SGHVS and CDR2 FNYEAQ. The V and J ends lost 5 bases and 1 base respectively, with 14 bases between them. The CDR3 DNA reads TGTGCCAGCAGCCCCGACAGTTTAATTAACTATGGCTACACCTTC. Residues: CASSPDSLINYGYTF. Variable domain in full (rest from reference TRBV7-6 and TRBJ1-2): GAGVSQSPRYKVTKRGQDVALRCDPISGHVSLYWYRQALGQGPEFLTYFNYEAQQDKSGLPNDRFSAERPEGSISTLTIQRTEQRDSAMYRCASSPDSLINYGYTFGSGTRLTVV.

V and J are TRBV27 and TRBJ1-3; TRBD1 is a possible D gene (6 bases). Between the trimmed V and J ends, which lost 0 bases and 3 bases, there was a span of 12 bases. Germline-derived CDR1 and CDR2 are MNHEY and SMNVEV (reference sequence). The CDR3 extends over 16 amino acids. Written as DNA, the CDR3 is TGTGCCAGCAGTTTATCGGCGGACAGAAGTGGAAACACCATATATTTT. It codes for CASSLSADRSGNTIYF.

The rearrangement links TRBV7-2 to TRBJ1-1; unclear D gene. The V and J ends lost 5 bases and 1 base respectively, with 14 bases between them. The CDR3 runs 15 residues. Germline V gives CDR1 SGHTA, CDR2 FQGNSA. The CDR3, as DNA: TGTGCCAGCAGCCCCAACGATGCCGGGAACACTGAAGCTTTCTTT. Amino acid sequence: CASSPNDAGNTEAFF. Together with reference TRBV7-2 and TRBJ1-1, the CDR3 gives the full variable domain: GAGVSQSPSNKVTEKGKDVELRCDPISGHTALYWYRQSLGQGLEFLIYFQGNSAPDKSGLPSDRFSAERTGGSVSTLTIQRTQQEDSAVYLCASSPNDAGNTEAFFGQGTRLTVV.

For the CDR3, the DNA is TGTGCCAGTAGTATCACAGGGGGCCACATGAACACTGAAGCTTTCTTT. The encoded protein is CASSITGGHMNTEAFF. The J gene is TRBJ1-1, the V gene TRBV19; 9 bases fit TRBD1. Germline CDR1 is LNHDA and CDR2 is SQIVND (reference sequence). Trimming at V came to 3 bases and at J to 0 bases, leaving 5 bases not matched to a gene. The CDR3 is 16 amino acids.

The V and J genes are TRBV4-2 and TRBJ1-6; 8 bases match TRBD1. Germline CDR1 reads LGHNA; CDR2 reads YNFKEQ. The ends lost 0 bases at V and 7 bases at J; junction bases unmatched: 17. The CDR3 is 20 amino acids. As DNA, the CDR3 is TGTGCCAGCAGCCAAGAACGAAGAGGACAGGGAATGTTAGGAAATTCACCCCTCCACTTT. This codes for CASSQERRGQGMLGNSPLHF.

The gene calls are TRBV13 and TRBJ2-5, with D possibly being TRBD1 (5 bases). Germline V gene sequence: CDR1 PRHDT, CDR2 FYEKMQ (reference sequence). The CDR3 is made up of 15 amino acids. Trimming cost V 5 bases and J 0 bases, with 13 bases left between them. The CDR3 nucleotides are TGTGCCAGCAGCACCCAGACAGAGTACCAAGAGACCCAGTACTTC. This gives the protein CASSTQTEYQETQYF.

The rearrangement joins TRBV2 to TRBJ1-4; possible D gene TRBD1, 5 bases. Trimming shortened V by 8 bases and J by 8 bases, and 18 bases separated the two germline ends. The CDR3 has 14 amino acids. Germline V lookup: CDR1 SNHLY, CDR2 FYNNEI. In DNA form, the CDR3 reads TGTGCCAGCGACAAAGGTTCGGGGGGAGAAAAACTGTTTTTT. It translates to CASDKGSGGEKLFF.

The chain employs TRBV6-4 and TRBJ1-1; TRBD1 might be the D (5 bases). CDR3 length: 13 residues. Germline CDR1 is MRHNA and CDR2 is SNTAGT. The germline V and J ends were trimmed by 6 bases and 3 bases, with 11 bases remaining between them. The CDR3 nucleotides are TGTGCCAGCAGCCACGACAGCGACACTGAAGCTTTCTTT. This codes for CASSHDSDTEAFF.

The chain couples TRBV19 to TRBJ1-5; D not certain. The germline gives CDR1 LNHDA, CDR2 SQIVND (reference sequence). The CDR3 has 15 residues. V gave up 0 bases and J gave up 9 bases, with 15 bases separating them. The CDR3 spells CASSIDGGAQWPQHF. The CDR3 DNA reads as TGTGCCAGTAGTATAGATGGCGGTGCTCAATGGCCCCAGCATTTT.

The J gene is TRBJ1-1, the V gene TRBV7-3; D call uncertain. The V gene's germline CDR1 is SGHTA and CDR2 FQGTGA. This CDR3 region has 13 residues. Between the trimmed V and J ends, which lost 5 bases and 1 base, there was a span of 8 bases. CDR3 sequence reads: CASSIAGNTEAFF. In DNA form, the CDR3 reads TGTGCCAGCAGCATAGCGGGGAACACTGAAGCTTTCTTT.

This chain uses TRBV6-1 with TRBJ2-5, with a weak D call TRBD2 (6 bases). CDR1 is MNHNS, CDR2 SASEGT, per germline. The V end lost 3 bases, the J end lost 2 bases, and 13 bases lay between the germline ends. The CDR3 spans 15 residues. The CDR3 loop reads CASSEVRGFQETQYF. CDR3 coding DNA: TGTGCCAGCAGTGAGGTTCGGGGGTTTCAAGAGACCCAGTACTTC.

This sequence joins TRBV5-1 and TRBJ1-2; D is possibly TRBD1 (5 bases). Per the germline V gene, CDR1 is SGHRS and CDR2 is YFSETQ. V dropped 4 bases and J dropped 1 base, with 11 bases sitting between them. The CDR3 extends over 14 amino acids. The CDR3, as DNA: TGCGCCAGCAGCCCGGAGGGGTATAACTATGGCTACACCTTC. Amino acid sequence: CASSPEGYNYGYTF. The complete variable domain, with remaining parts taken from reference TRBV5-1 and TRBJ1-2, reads KAGVTQTPRYLIKTRGQQVTLSCSPISGHRSVSWYQQTPGQGLQFLFEYFSETQRNKGNFPGRFSGRQFSNSRSEMNVSTLELGDSALYLCASSPEGYNYGYTFGSGTRLTVV.

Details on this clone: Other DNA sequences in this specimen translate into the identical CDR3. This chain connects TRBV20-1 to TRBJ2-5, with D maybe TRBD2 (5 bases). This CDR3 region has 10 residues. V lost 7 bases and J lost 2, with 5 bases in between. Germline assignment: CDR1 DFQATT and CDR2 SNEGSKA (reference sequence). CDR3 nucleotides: TGCAGTGGCGGGCAAGAGACCCAGTACTTC. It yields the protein CSGGQETQYF.

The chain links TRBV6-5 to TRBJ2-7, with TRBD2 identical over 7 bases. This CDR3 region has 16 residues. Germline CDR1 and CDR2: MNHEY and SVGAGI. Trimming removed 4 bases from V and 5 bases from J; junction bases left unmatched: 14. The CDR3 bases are TGTGCCAGCAGTTCACCGGGACTGCCGGGAGGACACGAGCAGTACTTC. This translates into CASSSPGLPGGHEQYF.

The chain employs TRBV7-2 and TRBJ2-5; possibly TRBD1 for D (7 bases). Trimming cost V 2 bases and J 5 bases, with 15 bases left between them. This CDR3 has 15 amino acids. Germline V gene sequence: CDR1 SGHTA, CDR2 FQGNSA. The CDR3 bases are TGTGCCAGCAGCTTACTAGCCTCAGGGGGGGAGACCCAGTACTTC. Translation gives CASSLLASGGETQYF.

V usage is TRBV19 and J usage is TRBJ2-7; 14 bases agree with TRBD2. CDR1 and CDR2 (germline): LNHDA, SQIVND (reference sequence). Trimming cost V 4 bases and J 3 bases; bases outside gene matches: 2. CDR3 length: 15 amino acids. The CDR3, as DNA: TGTGCCAGTAGTACTGGGACTAGCGGGGGCTACGAGCAGTACTTC. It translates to CASSTGTSGGYEQYF.

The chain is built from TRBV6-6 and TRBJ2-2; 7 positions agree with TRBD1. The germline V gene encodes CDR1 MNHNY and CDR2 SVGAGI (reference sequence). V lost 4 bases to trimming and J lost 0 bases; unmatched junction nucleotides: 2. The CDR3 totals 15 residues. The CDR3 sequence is CASSWDRSNTGELFF. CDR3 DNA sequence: TGTGCCAGCAGTTGGGACAGATCGAACACCGGGGAGCTGTTTTTT.

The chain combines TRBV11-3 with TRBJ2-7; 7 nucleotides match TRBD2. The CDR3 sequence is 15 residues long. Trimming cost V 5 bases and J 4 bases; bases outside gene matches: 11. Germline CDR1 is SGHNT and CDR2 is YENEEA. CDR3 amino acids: CASSLGGSPGYEQYF. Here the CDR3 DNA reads TGTGCCAGCAGCCTGGGGGGGTCCCCGGGGTACGAGCAGTACTTC.

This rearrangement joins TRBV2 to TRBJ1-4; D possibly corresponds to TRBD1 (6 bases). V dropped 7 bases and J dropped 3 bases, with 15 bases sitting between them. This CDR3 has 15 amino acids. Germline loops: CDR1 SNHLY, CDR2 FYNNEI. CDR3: CASNRNREPNEKLFF. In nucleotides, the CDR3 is TGTGCCAGCAACCGTAACAGGGAACCTAATGAAAAACTGTTTTTT.

The CDR3 sequence is CAIGQNYGYTF. In DNA, the CDR3 is TGTGCCATCGGACAGAACTATGGCTACACCTTC. The chain uses TRBV10-3 and TRBJ1-2; weak D call: TRBD1 (6 bases). Trimming pared 8 bases from V and 2 bases from J, leaving 6 bases between. The CDR3 extends over 11 amino acids. The V gene's germline CDR1 is ENHRY and CDR2 SYGVKD.